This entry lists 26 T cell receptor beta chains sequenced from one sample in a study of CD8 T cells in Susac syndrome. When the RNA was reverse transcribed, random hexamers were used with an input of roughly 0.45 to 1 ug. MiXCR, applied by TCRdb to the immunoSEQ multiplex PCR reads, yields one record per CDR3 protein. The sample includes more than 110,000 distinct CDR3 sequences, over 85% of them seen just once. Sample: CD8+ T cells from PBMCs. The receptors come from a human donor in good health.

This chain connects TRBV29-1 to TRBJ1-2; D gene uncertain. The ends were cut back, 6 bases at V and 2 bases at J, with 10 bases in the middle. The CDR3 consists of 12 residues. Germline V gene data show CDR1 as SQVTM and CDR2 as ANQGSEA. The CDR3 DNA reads TGCAGCGTCGCTGACGGGAACTATGGCTACACCTTC. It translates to CSVADGNYGYTF. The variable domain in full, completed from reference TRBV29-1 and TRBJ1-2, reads SAVISQKPSRDICQRGTSLTIQCQVDSQVTMMFWYRQQPGQSLTLIATANQGSEATYESGFVIDKFPISRPNLTFSTLTVSNMSPEDSSIYLCSVADGNYGYTFGSGTRLTVV.

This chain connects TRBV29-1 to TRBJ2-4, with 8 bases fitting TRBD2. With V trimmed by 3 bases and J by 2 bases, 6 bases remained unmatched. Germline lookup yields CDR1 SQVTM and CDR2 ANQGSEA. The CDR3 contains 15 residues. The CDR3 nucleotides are TGCAGCGTTGAGGGGCCGGGGGGGCCCAAAAACATTCAGTACTTC. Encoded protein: CSVEGPGGPKNIQYF.

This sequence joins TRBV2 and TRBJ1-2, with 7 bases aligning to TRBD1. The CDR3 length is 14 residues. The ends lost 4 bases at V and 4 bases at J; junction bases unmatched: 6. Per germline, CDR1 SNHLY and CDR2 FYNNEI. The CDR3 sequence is CASSAQTGAYGYTF. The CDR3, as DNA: TGTGCCAGCAGTGCCCAAACAGGGGCCTATGGCTACACCTTC.

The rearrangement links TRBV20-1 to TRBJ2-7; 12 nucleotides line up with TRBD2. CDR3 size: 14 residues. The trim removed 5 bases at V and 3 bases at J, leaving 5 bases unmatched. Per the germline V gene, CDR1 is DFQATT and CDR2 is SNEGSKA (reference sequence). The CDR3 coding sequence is TGCAGTGCTCCGTCTAGCGGGAGGGACTACGAGCAGTACTTC. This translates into CSAPSSGRDYEQYF.

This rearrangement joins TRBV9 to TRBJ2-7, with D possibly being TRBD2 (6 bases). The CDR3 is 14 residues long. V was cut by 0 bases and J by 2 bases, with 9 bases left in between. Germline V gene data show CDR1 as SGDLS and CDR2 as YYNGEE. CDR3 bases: TGTGCCAGCAGCGTAGCTAGCGCGGCCTACGAGCAGTACTTC. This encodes CASSVASAAYEQYF.

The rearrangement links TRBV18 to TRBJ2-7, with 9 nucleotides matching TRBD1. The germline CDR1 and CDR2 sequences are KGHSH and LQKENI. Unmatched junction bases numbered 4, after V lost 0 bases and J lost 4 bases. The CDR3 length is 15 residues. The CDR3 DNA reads TGTGCCAGCTCACCACCGACAGGGGGTGGGTACGAGCAGTACTTC. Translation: CASSPPTGGGYEQYF.

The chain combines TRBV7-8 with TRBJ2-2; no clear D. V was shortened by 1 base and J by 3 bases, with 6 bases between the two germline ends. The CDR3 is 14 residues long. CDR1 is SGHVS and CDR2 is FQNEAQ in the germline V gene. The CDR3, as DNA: TGTGCCAGCAGCTTAGTTCTAGACACCGGGGAGCTGTTTTTT. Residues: CASSLVLDTGELFF.

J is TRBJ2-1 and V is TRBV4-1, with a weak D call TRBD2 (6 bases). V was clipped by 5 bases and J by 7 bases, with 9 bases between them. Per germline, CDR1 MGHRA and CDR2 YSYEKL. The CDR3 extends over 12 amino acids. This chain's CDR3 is CASSAEGNEQFF. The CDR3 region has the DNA TGCGCCAGCAGCGCGGAGGGGAATGAGCAGTTCTTC.

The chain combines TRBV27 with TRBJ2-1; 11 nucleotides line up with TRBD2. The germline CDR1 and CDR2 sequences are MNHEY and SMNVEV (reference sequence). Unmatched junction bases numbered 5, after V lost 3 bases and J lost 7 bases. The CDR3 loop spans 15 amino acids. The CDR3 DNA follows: TGTGCCAGCAGTTTTTGGCTAGCGGGAGGAAATGAGCAGTTCTTC. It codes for CASSFWLAGGNEQFF.

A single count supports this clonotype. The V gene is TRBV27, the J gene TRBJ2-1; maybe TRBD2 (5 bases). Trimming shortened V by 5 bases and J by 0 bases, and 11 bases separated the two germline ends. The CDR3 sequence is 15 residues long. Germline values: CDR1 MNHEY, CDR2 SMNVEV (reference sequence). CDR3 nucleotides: TGTGCCAGCAGTCCACTACGGGACTCCTACAATGAGCAGTTCTTC. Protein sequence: CASSPLRDSYNEQFF.

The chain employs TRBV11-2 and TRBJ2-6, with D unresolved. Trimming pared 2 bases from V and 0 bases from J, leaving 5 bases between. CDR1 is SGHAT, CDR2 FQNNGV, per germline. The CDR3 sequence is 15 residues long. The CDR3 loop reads CASSLPLSGANVLTF. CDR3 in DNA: TGTGCCAGCAGCTTACCCCTCTCTGGGGCCAACGTCCTGACTTTC.

CDR3 amino acids: CASSEGPYYGYTF. The CDR3 nucleotides are TGTGCCAGCAGTGAAGGGCCCTACTATGGCTACACCTTC. The rearrangement joins TRBV27 to TRBJ1-2; D call uncertain. V was trimmed by 5 bases and J by 3 bases, leaving 10 bases between them. This CDR3 has 13 residues. Germline CDR1 MNHEY, CDR2 SMNVEV (reference sequence).

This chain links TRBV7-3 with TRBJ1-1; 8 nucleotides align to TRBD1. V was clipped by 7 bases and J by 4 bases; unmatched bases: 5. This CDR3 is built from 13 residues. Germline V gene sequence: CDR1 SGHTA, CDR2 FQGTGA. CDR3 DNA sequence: TGTGCCAGCAAGCGCACAGGGGGCACTGAAGCTTTCTTT. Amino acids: CASKRTGGTEAFF.

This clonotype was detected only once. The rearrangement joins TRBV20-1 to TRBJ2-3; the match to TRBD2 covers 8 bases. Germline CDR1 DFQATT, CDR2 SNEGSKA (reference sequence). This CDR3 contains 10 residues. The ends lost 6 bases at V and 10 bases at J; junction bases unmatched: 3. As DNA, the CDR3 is TGCAGTGCGACTAGCGATGCGCAGTATTTT. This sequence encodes CSATSDAQYF.

The CDR3 sequence is CASSLSWQGGYEQYF. The CDR3 coding sequence is TGTGCCAGCAGTTTATCGTGGCAGGGAGGCTACGAGCAGTACTTC. The chain recombines TRBV27 with TRBJ2-7; D may be TRBD2 (6 bases). The CDR3 runs 15 residues. Germline CDR1 reads MNHEY; CDR2 reads SMNVEV (reference sequence). V lost 0 bases and J 3 bases, leaving 12 bases between the germline ends.

The CDR3 spells CASSPRRGPDTQYF. CDR3 DNA sequence: TGTGCCAGCAGCCCCAGAAGGGGCCCAGATACGCAGTATTTT. The chain links TRBV13 to TRBJ2-3; possibly TRBD1 for D (5 bases). Per the germline V gene, CDR1 is PRHDT and CDR2 is FYEKMQ (reference sequence). The CDR3 length is 14 residues. V gave up 5 bases and J gave up 4 bases, with 13 bases separating them.

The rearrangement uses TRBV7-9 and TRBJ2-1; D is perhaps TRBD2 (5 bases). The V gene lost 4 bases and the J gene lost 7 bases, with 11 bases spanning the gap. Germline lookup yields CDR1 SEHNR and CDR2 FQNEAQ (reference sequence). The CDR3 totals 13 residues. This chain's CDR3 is CASSSSLVNEQFF. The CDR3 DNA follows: TGTGCCAGCAGCTCCTCACTAGTTAATGAGCAGTTCTTC.

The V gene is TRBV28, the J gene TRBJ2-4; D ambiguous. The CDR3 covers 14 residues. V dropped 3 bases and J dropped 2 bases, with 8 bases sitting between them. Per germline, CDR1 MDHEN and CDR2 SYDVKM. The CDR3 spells CASSLTRTKNIQYF. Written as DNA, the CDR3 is TGTGCCAGCAGTTTGACCAGGACCAAAAACATTCAGTACTTC. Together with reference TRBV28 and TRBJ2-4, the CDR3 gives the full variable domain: DVKVTQSSRYLVKRTGEKVFLECVQDMDHENMFWYRQDPGLGLRLIYFSYDVKMKEKGDIPEGYSVSREKKERFSLILESASTNQTSMYLCASSLTRTKNIQYFGAGTRLSVL.

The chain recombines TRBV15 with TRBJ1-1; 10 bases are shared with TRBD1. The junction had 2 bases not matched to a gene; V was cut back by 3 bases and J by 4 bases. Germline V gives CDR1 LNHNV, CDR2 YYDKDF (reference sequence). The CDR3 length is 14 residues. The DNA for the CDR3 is TGTGCCACCAGCAGGGGGACAGGGGTCACTGAAGCTTTCTTT. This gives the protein CATSRGTGVTEAFF. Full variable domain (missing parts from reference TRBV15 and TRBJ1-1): DAMVIQNPRYQVTQFGKPVTLSCSQTLNHNVMYWYQQKSSQAPKLLFHYYDKDFNNEADTPDNFQSRRPNTSFCFLDIRSPGLGDTAMYLCATSRGTGVTEAFFGQGTRLTVV.

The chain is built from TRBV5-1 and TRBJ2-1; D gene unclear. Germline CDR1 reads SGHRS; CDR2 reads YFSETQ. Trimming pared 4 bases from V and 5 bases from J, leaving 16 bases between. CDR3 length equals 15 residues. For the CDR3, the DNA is TGCGCCAGCAGCGTAACCTTAAGTCCAGACAATGAGCAGTTCTTC. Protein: CASSVTLSPDNEQFF.

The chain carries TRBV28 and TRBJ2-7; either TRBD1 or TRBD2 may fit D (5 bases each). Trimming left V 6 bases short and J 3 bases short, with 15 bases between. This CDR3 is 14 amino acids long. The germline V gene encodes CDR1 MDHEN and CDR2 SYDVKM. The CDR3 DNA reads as TGTGCCAGCAGCCCGATCGGGACCAACTACGAGCAGTACTTC. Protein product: CASSPIGTNYEQYF.

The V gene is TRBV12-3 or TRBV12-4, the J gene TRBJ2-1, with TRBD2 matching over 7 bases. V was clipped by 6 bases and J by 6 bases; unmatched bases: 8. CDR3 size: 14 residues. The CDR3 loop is CASSLGGSFNEQFF. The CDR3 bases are TGTGCCAGCAGCCTTGGCGGGAGTTTCAATGAGCAGTTCTTC.

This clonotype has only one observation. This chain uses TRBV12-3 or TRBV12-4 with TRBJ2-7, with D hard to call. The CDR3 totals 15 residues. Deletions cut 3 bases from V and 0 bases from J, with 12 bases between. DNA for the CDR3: TGTGCCAGCAGTTTGGTGGTGGCTTACTCCTACGAGCAGTACTTC. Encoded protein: CASSLVVAYSYEQYF.

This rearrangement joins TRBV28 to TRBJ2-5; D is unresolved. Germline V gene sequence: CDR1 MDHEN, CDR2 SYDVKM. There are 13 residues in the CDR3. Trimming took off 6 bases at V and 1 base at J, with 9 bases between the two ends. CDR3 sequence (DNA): TGTGCCAGCAGGTATGAAAGCCAAGAGACCCAGTACTTC. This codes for CASRYESQETQYF.

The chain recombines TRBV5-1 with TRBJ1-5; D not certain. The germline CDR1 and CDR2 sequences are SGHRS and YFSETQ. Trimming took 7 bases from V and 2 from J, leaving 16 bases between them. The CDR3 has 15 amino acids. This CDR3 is CASLTRQGGNQPQHF. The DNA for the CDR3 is TGCGCCAGCCTCACCCGGCAAGGCGGCAATCAGCCCCAGCATTTT.

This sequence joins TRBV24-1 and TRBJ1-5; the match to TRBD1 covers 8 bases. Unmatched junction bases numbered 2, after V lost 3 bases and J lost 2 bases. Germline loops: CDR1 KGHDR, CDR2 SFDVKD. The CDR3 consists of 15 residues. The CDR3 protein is CATSDGQGGNQPQHF. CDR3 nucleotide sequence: TGTGCCACCAGTGATGGACAGGGCGGCAATCAGCCCCAGCATTTT.